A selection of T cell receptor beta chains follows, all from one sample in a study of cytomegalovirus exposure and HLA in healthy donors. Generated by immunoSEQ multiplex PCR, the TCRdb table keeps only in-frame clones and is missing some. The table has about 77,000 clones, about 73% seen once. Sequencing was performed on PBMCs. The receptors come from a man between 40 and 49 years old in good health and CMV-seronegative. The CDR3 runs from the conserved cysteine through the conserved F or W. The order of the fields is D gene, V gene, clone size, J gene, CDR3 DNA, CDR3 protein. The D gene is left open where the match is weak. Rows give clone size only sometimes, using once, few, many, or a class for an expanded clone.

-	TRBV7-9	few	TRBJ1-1	TGTGCCAGCAGCTTAAGGGGTGAAGCTTTCTTT	CASSLRGEAFF
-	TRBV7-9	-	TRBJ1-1	TGTGCCAGCAGCCTCCACTCGGGGGATACTGAAGCTTTCTTT	CASSLHSGDTEAFF
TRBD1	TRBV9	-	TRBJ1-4	TGTGCCAGCGGACGACAGGGGCCTAATGAAAAACTGTTTTTT	CASGRQGPNEKLFF
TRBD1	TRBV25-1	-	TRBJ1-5	TGTGCCAGCAGTGATGGAAACAGGGACAGTCAGCCCCAGCATTTT	CASSDGNRDSQPQHF
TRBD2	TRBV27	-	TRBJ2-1	TGTGCCAGCAGTTTAGGGACTAGCTTAGATGAGCAGTTCTTC	CASSLGTSLDEQFF
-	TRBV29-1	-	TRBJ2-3	TGCAGCGCCGGTCGGGATACGCAGTATTTT	CSAGRDTQYF
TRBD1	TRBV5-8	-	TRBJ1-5	TGTGCCAGCAGCCCCGGGACAGGGGTGACGCAGCCCCAGCATTTT	CASSPGTGVTQPQHF
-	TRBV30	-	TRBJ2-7	TGTGCCTGGAGTGGACTATTCTACGAGCAGTACTTC	CAWSGLFYEQYF
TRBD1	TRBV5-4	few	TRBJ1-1	TGTGCCAGCAGCTTGCGAACAGGGGGAAAGAACACTGAAGCTTTCTTT	CASSLRTGGKNTEAFF
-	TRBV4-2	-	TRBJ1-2	TGTGCCAGCAGCCCTCGTGAGGCCTATGGCTACACCTTC	CASSPREAYGYTF
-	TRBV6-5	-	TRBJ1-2	TGTGCCAGCAGTTACGGACTCCGGGCTAACTATGGCTACACCTTC	CASSYGLRANYGYTF
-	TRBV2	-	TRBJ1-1	TGTGCCAGCAGTGATCGGATCGAGGTCACTGAAGCTTTCTTT	CASSDRIEVTEAFF
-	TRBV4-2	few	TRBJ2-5	TGTGCCAGCAGCCAAGATAGTTCCAGACACCGAGAGACCCAGTACTTC	CASSQDSSRHRETQYF
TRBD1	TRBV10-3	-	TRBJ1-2	TGTGCCATCAGTCCGGTGGGACAGGGCCTAGGGTATGGCTACACCTTC	CAISPVGQGLGYGYTF
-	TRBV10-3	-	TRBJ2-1	TGTGCCATCCGCGGAGGCCCCGGCAATGAGCAGTTCTTC	CAIRGGPGNEQFF
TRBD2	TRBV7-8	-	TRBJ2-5	TGTGCCAGCAGCCCCCAGGGCTGGGGCGCGACTAGCGGGAGAGAGACCCAGTACTTC	CASSPQGWGATSGRETQYF
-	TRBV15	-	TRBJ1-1	TGTGCCACCAGCAGAGCCACAGGGAACACTGAAGCTTTCTTT	CATSRATGNTEAFF
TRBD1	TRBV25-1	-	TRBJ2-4	TGTGCCAGCAGTGCTTCCGGGACAGGTAAAAACATTCAGTACTTC	CASSASGTGKNIQYF
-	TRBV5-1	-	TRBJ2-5	TGCGCCAGCAGCTCACCCTCCGGGACTGAAAAAGAGACCCAGTACTTC	CASSSPSGTEKETQYF
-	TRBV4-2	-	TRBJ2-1	TGTGCCAGCAGCCAAGATCGCCGGGGTTTTTCCTACAATGAGCAGTTCTTC	CASSQDRRGFSYNEQFF
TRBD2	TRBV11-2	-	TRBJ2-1	TGTGCCAGCAGCTTAGTGGGCGGGAGTAGAGATGAGCAGTTCTTC	CASSLVGGSRDEQFF
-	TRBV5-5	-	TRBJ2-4	TGTGCCAGCAGCCCGTCAGTAGCGATAGCCAAAAACATTCAGTACTTC	CASSPSVAIAKNIQYF
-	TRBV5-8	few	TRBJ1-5	TGTGCCAGCAGCGGAGGACGAAATAGCAATCAGCCCCAGCATTTT	CASSGGRNSNQPQHF
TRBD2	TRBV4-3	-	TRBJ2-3	TGCGCCAGCAGCCAAGATAGCGGGAGTTCAGATACGCAGTATTTT	CASSQDSGSSDTQYF
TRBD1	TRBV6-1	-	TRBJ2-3	TGTGCCAGCGGAAACCGGGACAGGGTGTATTTT	CASGNRDRVYF
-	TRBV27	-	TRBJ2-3	TGTGCCAGCACCCAAGCGGGTGGGGGCACAGATACGCAGTATTTT	CASTQAGGGTDTQYF
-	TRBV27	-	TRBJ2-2	TGTGCCAGCAAAGAGGGGGCAGGGAGGACCGGGGAGCTGTTTTTT	CASKEGAGRTGELFF
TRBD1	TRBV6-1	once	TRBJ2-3	TGTGCCAGCAGTGGCCTGTTCCAACAGGGGGCGCCCGCAGATACGCAGTATTTT	CASSGLFQQGAPADTQYF
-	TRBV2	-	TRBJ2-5	TGTGCCAGCAGGACAGCGAGGGAGACCCAGTACTTC	CASRTARETQYF
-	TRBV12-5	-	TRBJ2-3	TGTGCTAGTGGCCAATGGGGGGATGGCACAGATACGCAGTATTTT	CASGQWGDGTDTQYF
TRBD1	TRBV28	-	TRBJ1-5	TGTGCCAGCAGCTCGGGACAGGGGGGGAATCAGCCCCAGCATTTT	CASSSGQGGNQPQHF
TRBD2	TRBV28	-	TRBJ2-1	TGTGCCAGCAGTGATGTAGGGACCGGGGGACTAGCGGGAGGAAATGAGCAGTTCTTC	CASSDVGTGGLAGGNEQFF
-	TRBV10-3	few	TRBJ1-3	TGTGCCATCAAAAACAGCTCTGGAAACACCATATATTTT	CAIKNSSGNTIYF
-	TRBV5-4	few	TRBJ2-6	TGTGCCAGCAGCTTGGCAACAGGGCTAACTGGGGCCAACGTCCTGACTTTC	CASSLATGLTGANVLTF
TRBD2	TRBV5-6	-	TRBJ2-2	TGTGCCAGCAGCCTAGCGGGAGGAGAGGCCGGGGAGCTGTTTTTT	CASSLAGGEAGELFF
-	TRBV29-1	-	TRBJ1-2	TGCAGCGTTGAAGAAGTAGGACACTACTATGGCTACACCTTC	CSVEEVGHYYGYTF
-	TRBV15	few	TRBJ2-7	TGTGCCACCAGCAGAGAACGGACAGCTTCCTACGAGCAGTACTTC	CATSRERTASYEQYF
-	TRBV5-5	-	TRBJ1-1	TGTGCCAGCTCACCTCTCCGGGGGGGTGAAGCTTTCTTT	CASSPLRGGEAFF
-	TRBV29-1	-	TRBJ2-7	TGCAGCGTTGTGTACAGGGACCTATACGAGCAGTACTTC	CSVVYRDLYEQYF
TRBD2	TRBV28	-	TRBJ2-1	TGTGCCAGCAGTCCGGGACTAGCGGGAGAGAGCTCCTACAATGAGCAGTTCTTC	CASSPGLAGESSYNEQFF
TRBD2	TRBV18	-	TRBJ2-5	TGTGCCAGCTCATCTATAGCGGGAGCAGCAGAGACCCAGTACTTC	CASSSIAGAAETQYF
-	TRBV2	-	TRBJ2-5	TGTGCCAGCACCATTCAAGAGACCCAGTACTTC	CASTIQETQYF
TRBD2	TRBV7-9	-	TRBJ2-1	TGTGCCAGCAGCCGAAAGCCCGGGACTAGCGGCATCAATGAGCAGTTCTTC	CASSRKPGTSGINEQFF
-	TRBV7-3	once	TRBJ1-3	TGTGCCAGCAGCTTAACCGGGAAAGGAAACACCATATATTTT	CASSLTGKGNTIYF
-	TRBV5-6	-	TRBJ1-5	TGTGCCAGCAGCTTGGACAAGTCTAGCAATCAGCCCCAGCATTTT	CASSLDKSSNQPQHF
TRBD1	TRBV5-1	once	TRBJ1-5	TGCGCCAGCAGCTTGACAGGGGGAAATCAGCCCCAGCATTTT	CASSLTGGNQPQHF
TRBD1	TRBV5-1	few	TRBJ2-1	TGCGCCAGCATCAACCTAGGGGACAGCTTTTACAATGAGCAGTTCTTC	CASINLGDSFYNEQFF
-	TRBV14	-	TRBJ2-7	TGTGCCAGCAGCCAAGATCCCTCTTGGGCAGTTGATATCTACGAGCAGTACTTC	CASSQDPSWAVDIYEQYF